A selection of T cell receptor beta chains follows, all from one sample in a study of shared clonotypes between healthy human individuals. Repertoires were generated with immunoSEQ multiplex PCR, while TCRdb's copy carries only in-frame clones and drops some. Among roughly 2 million clones listed, approximately 94% were seen once. What was sequenced was naive CD4+ T cells sorted from blood. The receptors were sampled from a man younger than 35 in good health. CDR3s leave out the opening cysteine and the closing phenylalanine or tryptophan. Fields, in order: J gene, D gene, V gene, CDR3 protein. The D gene is left open where the match is weak.

J gene: TRBJ1-5; D gene: .; V gene: TRBV2; CDR3 protein: ASSEGNQPQH
J gene: TRBJ1-5; D gene: .; V gene: TRBV6-5; CDR3 protein: ASSQWPMNQPQH
J gene: TRBJ1-2; D gene: TRBD1; V gene: TRBV5-1; CDR3 protein: ASSLGQGAYGYT
J gene: TRBJ2-5; D gene: .; V gene: TRBV5-1; CDR3 protein: ASSSAETQY
J gene: TRBJ1-2; D gene: .; V gene: TRBV5-5; CDR3 protein: ASSLEKGANYGYT
J gene: TRBJ1-5; D gene: .; V gene: TRBV5-6; CDR3 protein: ASSQGPPSGNQPQH
J gene: TRBJ2-1; D gene: TRBD1; V gene: TRBV13; CDR3 protein: ASSVDRDGQF
J gene: TRBJ2-2; D gene: .; V gene: TRBV6-5; CDR3 protein: ASSLGSAQPGELF
J gene: TRBJ1-1; D gene: .; V gene: TRBV29-1; CDR3 protein: SVGPQGGRGGLSEAF
J gene: TRBJ2-5; D gene: .; V gene: TRBV11-2; CDR3 protein: ASSLLRVGVETQY
J gene: TRBJ2-7; D gene: .; V gene: TRBV18; CDR3 protein: ASSPRQGPSYEQY
J gene: TRBJ2-1; D gene: TRBD2; V gene: TRBV5-1; CDR3 protein: ASSSGTSGSYNEQF
J gene: TRBJ1-6; D gene: .; V gene: TRBV18; CDR3 protein: ASSRDGNSPLH
J gene: TRBJ1-2; D gene: .; V gene: TRBV4-3; CDR3 protein: ASSQDVGNPLYGYT
J gene: TRBJ2-2; D gene: .; V gene: TRBV19; CDR3 protein: ASSGTGGPLWEVAGELF
J gene: TRBJ2-7; D gene: .; V gene: TRBV19; CDR3 protein: ASSPGTETYEQY
J gene: TRBJ1-1; D gene: .; V gene: TRBV19; CDR3 protein: ATSRGFDTEAF
J gene: TRBJ2-3; D gene: .; V gene: TRBV25-1; CDR3 protein: ASSPYRGDTDTQY
J gene: TRBJ2-7; D gene: .; V gene: TRBV5-4; CDR3 protein: ASNRGSETDEQY
J gene: TRBJ1-2; D gene: .; V gene: TRBV19; CDR3 protein: ASSIGPRGYT
J gene: TRBJ2-3; D gene: .; V gene: TRBV10-3; CDR3 protein: ATSSTDTQY
J gene: TRBJ2-5; D gene: .; V gene: TRBV5-1; CDR3 protein: ASSRGGTQETQY
J gene: TRBJ1-4; D gene: TRBD1; V gene: TRBV25-1; CDR3 protein: ASSDLGQGGTNEKLF
J gene: TRBJ2-7; D gene: TRBD1; V gene: TRBV5-1; CDR3 protein: ASSQDRGEQY
J gene: TRBJ1-2; D gene: .; V gene: TRBV30; CDR3 protein: AWSDGLLDGYT
J gene: TRBJ2-5; D gene: .; V gene: TRBV5-1; CDR3 protein: ASSVGTAQETQY
J gene: TRBJ1-1; D gene: TRBD1; V gene: TRBV5-8; CDR3 protein: ASSSDRIEWMNTEAF
J gene: TRBJ1-1; D gene: .; V gene: TRBV27; CDR3 protein: ASSLFRMNTEAF
J gene: TRBJ2-5; D gene: TRBD2; V gene: TRBV18; CDR3 protein: ASSPQGLAGGRRETQY
J gene: TRBJ1-4; D gene: TRBD1; V gene: TRBV7-2; CDR3 protein: ASSGTGTGTEKLF
J gene: TRBJ1-6; D gene: .; V gene: TRBV7-2; CDR3 protein: ASSLPPNSPLH
J gene: TRBJ1-6; D gene: .; V gene: TRBV6-5; CDR3 protein: ASSYSIVNSPLH
J gene: TRBJ1-5; D gene: .; V gene: TRBV6-6; CDR3 protein: ASSYGTGRSNQPQH
J gene: TRBJ1-2; D gene: .; V gene: TRBV4-3; CDR3 protein: ASSQDWTEDGYT
J gene: TRBJ2-3; D gene: .; V gene: TRBV6-1; CDR3 protein: ASSESTTSTDTQY
J gene: TRBJ2-3; D gene: TRBD2; V gene: TRBV6-6; CDR3 protein: ASIRGGVTDTQY
J gene: TRBJ2-5; D gene: .; V gene: TRBV5-1; CDR3 protein: ASSFDRSAQY
J gene: TRBJ1-1; D gene: .; V gene: TRBV10-3; CDR3 protein: AISENPRNTEAF